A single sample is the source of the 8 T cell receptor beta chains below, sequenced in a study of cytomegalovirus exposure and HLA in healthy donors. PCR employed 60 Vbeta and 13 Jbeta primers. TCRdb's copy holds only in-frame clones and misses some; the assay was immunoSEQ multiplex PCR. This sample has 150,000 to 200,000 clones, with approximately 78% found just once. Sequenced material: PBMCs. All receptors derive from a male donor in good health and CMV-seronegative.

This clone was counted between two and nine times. The CDR3 region is CSVENGNYGYTF. CDR3 nucleotide sequence: TGCAGCGTTGAAAACGGGAACTATGGCTACACCTTC. The chain employs TRBV29-1 and TRBJ1-2, with D unclear. CDR1 SQVTM and CDR2 ANQGSEA come from the germline V gene. Trimming stripped 2 bases from V and 2 bases from J, with 6 bases between. The CDR3 consists of 12 residues. Full variable domain (missing parts from reference TRBV29-1 and TRBJ1-2): SAVISQKPSRDICQRGTSLTIQCQVDSQVTMMFWYRQQPGQSLTLIATANQGSEATYESGFVIDKFPISRPNLTFSTLTVSNMSPEDSSIYLCSVENGNYGYTFGSGTRLTVV.

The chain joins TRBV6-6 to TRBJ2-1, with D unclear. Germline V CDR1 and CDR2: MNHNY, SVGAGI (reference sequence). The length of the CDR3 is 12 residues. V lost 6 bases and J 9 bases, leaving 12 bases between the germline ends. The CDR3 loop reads CASSLLTGEQFF. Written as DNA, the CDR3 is TGTGCCAGCAGCCTCCTCACCGGTGAGCAGTTCTTC.

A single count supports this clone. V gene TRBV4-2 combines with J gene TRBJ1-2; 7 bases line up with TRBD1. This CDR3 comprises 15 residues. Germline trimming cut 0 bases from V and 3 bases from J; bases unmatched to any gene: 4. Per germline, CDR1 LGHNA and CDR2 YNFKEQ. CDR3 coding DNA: TGTGCCAGCAGCCAAGATACTCAGGGGGACTATGGCTACACCTTC. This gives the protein CASSQDTQGDYGYTF.

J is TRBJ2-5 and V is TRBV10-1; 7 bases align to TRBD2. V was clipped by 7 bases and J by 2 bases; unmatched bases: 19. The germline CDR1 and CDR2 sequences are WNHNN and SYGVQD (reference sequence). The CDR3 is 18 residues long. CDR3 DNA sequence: TGCGCCAGCACCCCCCTTGGGGTAACGAGAGCGGGGCAAGAGACCCAGTACTTC. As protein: CASTPLGVTRAGQETQYF.

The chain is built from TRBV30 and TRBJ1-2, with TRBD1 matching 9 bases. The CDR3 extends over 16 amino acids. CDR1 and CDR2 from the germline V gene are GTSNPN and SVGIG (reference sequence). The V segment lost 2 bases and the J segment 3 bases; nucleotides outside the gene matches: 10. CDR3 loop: CAWSIGTGSRDYGYTF. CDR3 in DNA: TGTGCCTGGAGTATTGGGACAGGGAGCCGGGACTATGGCTACACCTTC.

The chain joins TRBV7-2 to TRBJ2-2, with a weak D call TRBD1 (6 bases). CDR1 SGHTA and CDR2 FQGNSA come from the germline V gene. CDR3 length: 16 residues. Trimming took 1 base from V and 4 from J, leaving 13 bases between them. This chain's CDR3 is CASSLGGLGSTGELFF. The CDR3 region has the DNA TGTGCCAGCAGCTTAGGGGGGCTAGGGAGCACCGGGGAGCTGTTTTTT.

Here the CDR3 DNA reads TGTGCCAGCAGTGCCCATTATCCCGGGGGGAACACCGGGGAGCTGTTTTTT. It translates to CASSAHYPGGNTGELFF. V gene TRBV28 combines with J gene TRBJ2-2; D is possibly TRBD2 (6 bases). The CDR3 is 17 residues long. CDR1 is MDHEN and CDR2 is SYDVKM in the germline V gene. Trimming took 5 bases from V and 1 from J, leaving 17 bases between them.

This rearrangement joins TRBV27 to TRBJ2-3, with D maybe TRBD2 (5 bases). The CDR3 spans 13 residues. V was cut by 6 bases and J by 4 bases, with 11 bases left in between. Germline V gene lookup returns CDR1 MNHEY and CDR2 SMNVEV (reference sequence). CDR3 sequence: CASSRPGSDTQYF. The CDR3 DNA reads TGTGCCAGCAGCCGCCCGGGATCAGATACGCAGTATTTT.